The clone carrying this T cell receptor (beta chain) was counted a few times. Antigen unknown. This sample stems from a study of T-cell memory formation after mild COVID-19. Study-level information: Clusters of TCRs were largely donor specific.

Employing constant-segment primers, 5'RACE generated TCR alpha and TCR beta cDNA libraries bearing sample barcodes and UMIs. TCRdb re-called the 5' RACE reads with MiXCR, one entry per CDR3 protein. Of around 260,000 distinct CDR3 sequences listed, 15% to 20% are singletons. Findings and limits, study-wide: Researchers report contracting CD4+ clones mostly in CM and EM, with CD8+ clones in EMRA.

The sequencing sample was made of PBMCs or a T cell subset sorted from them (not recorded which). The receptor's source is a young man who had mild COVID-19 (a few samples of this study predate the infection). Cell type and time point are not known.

The DNA for the CDR3 is TGTGCCAGCAGCTCGGGACTAGCGGGAAGCAATGAGCAGTTCTTC. Residues: CASSSGLAGSNEQFF. The genes are TRBV7-9 and TRBJ2-1; the match to TRBD2 covers 13 bases. The CDR3 totals 15 residues. J was trimmed by 6 bases and V by 4 bases; bases with no gene match: 3. The V gene's germline CDR1 is SEHNR and CDR2 FQNEAQ (reference sequence).